Each of the 3 T cell receptor beta chains below was sequenced from the same sample in a study of neoadjuvant anti-PD-1 for oral cavity cancer. Profiled with immunoSEQ multiplex PCR; TCRdb holds only in-frame clones, not every one. The sample holds more than 13,000 clones, roughly 82% seen once. The time point here: after neoadjuvant nivolumab, at surgical resection. Sequences were derived from PBMCs, sampled after nivolumab (anti-PD-1) treatment. The receptors were sampled from a person between 40 and 85 years old with oral cavity squamous cell carcinoma.

This chain connects TRBV7-8 to TRBJ2-7; 10 bases line up with TRBD2. The CDR3 extends over 15 amino acids. Germline lookup yields CDR1 SGHVS and CDR2 FQNEAQ. V lost 4 bases and J lost 0; bases outside the gene matches: 3. The CDR3 protein is CASSWPSGGSYEQYF. The CDR3 nucleotides read TGTGCCAGCAGCTGGCCTAGCGGGGGCTCCTACGAGCAGTACTTC.

V gene TRBV11-2 combines with J gene TRBJ2-1; possible D gene TRBD2, 5 bases. Germline V gene sequence: CDR1 SGHAT, CDR2 FQNNGV. Trimming stripped 3 bases from V and 6 bases from J, with 15 bases between. There are 15 residues in the CDR3. The CDR3 sequence: CASSFGRGRINEQFF. The DNA of the CDR3 is TGTGCCAGCAGCTTTGGCAGAGGGCGTATCAATGAGCAGTTCTTC.

V gene TRBV5-1 combines with J gene TRBJ2-5, with 9 positions matching TRBD2. The ends lost 0 bases at V and 5 bases at J; junction bases unmatched: 11. The CDR3 has 17 amino acids. CDR1 and CDR2 (germline): SGHRS, YFSETQ. CDR3 amino acids: CASSLALAGPPGETQYF. CDR3 DNA: TGCGCCAGCAGCTTGGCCCTAGCGGGACCTCCAGGGGAGACCCAGTACTTC.